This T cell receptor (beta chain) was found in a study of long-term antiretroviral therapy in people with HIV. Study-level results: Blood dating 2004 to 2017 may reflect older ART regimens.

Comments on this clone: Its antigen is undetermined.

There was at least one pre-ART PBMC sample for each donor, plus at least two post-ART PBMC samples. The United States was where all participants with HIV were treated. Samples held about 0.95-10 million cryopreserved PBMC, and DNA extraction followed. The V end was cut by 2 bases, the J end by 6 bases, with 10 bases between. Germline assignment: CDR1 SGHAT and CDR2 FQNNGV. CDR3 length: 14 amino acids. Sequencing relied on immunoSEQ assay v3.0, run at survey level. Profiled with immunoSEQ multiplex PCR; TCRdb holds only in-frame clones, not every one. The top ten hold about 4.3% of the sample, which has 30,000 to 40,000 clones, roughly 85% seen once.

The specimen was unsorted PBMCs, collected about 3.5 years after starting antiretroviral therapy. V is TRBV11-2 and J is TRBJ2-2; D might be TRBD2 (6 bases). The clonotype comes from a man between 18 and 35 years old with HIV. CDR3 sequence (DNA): TGTGCCAGCAGCTTACTAGCGTTCGCCGGGGAGCTGTTTTTT. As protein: CASSLLAFAGELFF. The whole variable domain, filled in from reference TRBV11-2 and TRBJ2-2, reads EAGVAQSPRYKIIEKRQSVAFWCNPISGHATLYWYQQILGQGPKLLIQFQNNGVVDDSQLPKDRFSAERLKGVDSTLKIQPAKLEDSAVYLCASSLLAFAGELFFGEGSRLTVL.